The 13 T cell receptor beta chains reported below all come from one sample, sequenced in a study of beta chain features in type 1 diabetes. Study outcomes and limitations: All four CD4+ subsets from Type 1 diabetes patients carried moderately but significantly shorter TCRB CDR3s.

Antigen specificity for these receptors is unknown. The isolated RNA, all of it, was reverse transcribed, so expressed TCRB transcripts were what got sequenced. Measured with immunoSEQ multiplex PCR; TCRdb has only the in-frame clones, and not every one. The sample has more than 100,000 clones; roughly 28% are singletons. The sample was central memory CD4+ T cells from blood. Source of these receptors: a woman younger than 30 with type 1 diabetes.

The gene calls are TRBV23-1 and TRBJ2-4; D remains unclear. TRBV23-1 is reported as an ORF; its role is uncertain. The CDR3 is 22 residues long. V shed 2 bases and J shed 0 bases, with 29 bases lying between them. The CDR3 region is CASSQMKVVGAQLRIAKNIQYF. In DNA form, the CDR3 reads TGCGCCAGCAGTCAAATGAAGGTGGTCGGAGCCCAACTTCGGATAGCCAAAAACATTCAGTACTTC.

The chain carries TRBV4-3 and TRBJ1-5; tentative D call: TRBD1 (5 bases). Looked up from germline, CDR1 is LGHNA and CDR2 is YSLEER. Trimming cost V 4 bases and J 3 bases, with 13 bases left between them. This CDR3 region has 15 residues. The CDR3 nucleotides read TGCGCCAGCAGCCCTACTGACAGCTCCAATCAGCCCCAGCATTTT. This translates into CASSPTDSSNQPQHF.

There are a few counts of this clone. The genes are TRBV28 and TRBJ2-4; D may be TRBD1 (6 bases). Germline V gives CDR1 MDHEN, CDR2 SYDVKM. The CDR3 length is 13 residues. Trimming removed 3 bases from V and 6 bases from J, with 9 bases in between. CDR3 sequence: CASSLATGNIQYF. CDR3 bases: TGTGCCAGCAGTTTGGCGACAGGAAACATTCAGTACTTC.

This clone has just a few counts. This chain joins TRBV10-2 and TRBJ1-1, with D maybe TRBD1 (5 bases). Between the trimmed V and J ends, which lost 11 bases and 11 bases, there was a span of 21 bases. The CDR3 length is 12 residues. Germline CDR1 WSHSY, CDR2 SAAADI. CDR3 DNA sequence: TGCGCCGCCCTGGGGCGAACAGTGGAGGCTTTCTTT. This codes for CAALGRTVEAFF.

CDR3 protein: CSVVETGFLNQPQHF. CDR3 nucleotides: TGCAGCGTCGTCGAAACAGGGTTCTTGAATCAGCCCCAGCATTTT. V gene TRBV29-1 combines with J gene TRBJ1-5; TRBD1 is a possible D gene (6 bases). Germline CDR1 reads SQVTM; CDR2 reads ANQGSEA. V lost 6 bases and J 4 bases, leaving 19 bases between the germline ends. This CDR3 has 15 amino acids.

The CDR3 sequence is CASSLGFGGGVRTEAFF. CDR3 nucleotides: TGTGCCAGCAGCTTGGGTTTTGGAGGGGGCGTTAGGACTGAAGCTTTCTTT. The rearrangement joins TRBV5-6 to TRBJ1-1, with 7 bases that match TRBD1. From germline, CDR1 is SGHDT and CDR2 YYEEEE. The CDR3 is 17 amino acids. V gave up 0 bases and J gave up 5 bases; unmatched junction bases: 13. The whole variable domain, filled in from reference TRBV5-6 and TRBJ1-1, reads DAGVTQSPTHLIKTRGQQVTLRCSPKSGHDTVSWYQQALGQGPQFIFQYYEEEERQRGNFPDRFSGHQFPNYSSELNVNALLLGDSALYLCASSLGFGGGVRTEAFFGQGTRLTVV.

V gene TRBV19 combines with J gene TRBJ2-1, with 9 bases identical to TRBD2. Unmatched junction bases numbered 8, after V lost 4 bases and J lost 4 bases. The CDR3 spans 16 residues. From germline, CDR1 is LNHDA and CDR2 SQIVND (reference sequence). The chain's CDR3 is CASSKLAGVDYNEQFF. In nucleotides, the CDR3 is TGTGCCAGTAGTAAATTAGCGGGAGTGGATTACAATGAGCAGTTCTTC.

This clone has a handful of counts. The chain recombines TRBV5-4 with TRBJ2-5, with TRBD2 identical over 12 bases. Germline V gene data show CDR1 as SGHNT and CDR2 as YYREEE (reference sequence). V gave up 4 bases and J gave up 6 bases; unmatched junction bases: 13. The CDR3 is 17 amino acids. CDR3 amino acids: CASSTGTSGLLTQTQYF. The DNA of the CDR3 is TGTGCCAGCAGCACAGGGACTAGCGGGTTGCTCACCCAGACCCAGTACTTC.

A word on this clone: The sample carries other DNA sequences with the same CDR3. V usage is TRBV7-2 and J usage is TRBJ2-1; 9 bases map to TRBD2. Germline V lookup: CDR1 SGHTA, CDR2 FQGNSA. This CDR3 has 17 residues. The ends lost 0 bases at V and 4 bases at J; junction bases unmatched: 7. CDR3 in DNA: TGTGCCAGCAGCTTAGCAGCGGGAGGCGTAGGGTACAATGAGCAGTTCTTC. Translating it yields CASSLAAGGVGYNEQFF.

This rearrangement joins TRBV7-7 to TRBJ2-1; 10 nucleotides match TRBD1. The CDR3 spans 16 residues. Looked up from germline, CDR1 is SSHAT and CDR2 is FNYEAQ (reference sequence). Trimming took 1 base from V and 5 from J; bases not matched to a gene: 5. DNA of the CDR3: TGTGCCAGCAGCTTAGGGGGGACAGGGGCCCACAATGAGCAGTTCTTC. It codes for CASSLGGTGAHNEQFF. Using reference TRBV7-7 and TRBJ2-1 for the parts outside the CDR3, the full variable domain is GAGVSQSPRYKVTKRGQDVTLRCDPISSHATLYWYQQALGQGPEFLTYFNYEAQPDKSGLPSDRFSAERPEGSISTLTIQRTEQRDSAMYRCASSLGGTGAHNEQFFGPGTRLTVL.

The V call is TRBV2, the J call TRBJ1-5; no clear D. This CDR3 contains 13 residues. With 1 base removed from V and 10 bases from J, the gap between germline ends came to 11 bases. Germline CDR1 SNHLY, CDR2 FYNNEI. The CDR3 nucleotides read TGTGCCAGCAGTGAAGGGGGAGGTCAACCCCAGCATTTT. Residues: CASSEGGGQPQHF.

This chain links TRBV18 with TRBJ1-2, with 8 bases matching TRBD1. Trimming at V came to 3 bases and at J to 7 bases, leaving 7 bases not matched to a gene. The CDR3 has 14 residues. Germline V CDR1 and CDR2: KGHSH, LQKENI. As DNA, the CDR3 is TGTGCCAGCTCACCGGACAGGGAAACTGGTGGCTACACCTTC. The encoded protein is CASSPDRETGGYTF.

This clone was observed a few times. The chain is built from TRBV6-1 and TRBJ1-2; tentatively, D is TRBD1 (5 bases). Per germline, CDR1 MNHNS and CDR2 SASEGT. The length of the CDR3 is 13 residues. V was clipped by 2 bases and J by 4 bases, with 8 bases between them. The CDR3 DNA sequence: TGTGCCAGCAGTGAAAGGGGTGGCTATGGCTACACCTTC. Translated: CASSERGGYGYTF.